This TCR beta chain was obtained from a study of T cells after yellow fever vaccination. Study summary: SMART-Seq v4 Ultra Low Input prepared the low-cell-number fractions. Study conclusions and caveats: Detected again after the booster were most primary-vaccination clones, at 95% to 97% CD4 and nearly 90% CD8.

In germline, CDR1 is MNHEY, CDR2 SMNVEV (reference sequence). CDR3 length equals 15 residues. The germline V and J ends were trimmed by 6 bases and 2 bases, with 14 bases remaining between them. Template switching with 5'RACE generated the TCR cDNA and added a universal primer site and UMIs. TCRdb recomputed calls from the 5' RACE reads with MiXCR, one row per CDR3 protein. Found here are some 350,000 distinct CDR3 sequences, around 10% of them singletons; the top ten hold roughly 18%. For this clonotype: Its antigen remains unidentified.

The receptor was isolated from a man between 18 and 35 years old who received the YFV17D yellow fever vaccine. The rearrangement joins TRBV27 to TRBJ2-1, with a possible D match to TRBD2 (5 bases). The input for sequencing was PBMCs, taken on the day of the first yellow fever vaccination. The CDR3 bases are TGTGCCAGCAGCGCCGCAGTGGAGGCCTACAATGAGCAGTTCTTC. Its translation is CASSAAVEAYNEQFF.